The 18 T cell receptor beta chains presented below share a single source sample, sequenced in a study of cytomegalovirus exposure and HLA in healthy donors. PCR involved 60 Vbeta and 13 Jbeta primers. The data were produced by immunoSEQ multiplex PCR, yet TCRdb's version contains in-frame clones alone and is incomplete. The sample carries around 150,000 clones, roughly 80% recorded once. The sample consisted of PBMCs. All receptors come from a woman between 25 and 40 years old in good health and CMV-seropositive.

For the CDR3, the DNA is TGCAGTGCTAGGAGGGGGTCCGGCTACACCTTC. Its protein product is CSARRGSGYTF. The chain is built from TRBV20-1 and TRBJ1-2; D is possibly TRBD1 (6 bases). V dropped 3 bases and J dropped 8 bases, with 10 bases sitting between them. Germline CDR1 is DFQATT and CDR2 is SNEGSKA (reference sequence). The length of the CDR3 is 11 residues.

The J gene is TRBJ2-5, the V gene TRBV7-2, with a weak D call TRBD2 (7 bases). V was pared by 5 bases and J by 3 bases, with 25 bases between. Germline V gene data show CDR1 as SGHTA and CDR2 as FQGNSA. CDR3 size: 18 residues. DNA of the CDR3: TGTGCCAGCAGCCCGCGCGAGGGGGGGCGGCTACGAGAAGAGACCCAGTACTTC. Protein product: CASSPREGGRLREETQYF.

The DNA for the CDR3 is TGTGCCAGCCAAAGGGACAGGGGAGTGGGCTACACCTTC. It encodes CASQRDRGVGYTF. The V call is TRBV4-2, the J call TRBJ1-2; 10 positions match TRBD1. The ends lost 8 bases at V and 8 bases at J; junction bases unmatched: 8. In germline, CDR1 is LGHNA, CDR2 YNFKEQ. This CDR3 is 13 amino acids long.

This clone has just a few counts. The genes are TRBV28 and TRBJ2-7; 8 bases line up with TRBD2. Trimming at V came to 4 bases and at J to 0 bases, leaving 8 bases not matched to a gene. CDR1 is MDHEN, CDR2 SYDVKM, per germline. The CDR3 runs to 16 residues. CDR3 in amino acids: CASSSRTSTSSYEQYF. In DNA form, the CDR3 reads TGTGCCAGCAGTTCTAGGACTAGCACCAGCTCCTACGAGCAGTACTTC.

For the CDR3, the DNA is TGTGCCAGCAGCTCTGGACAGGGGGGTGGAAACACCATATATTTT. The encoded protein is CASSSGQGGGNTIYF. The V gene is TRBV6-1, the J gene TRBJ1-3; 10 bases line up with TRBD1. J gave up 3 bases and V 6 bases, and 5 bases lay outside the gene matches. This CDR3 has 15 amino acids. The V gene's germline CDR1 is MNHNS and CDR2 SASEGT.

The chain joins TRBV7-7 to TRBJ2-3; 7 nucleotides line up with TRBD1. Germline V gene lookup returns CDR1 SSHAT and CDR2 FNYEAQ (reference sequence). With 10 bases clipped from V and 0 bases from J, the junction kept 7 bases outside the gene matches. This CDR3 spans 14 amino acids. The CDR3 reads CAKSGTASTDTQYF. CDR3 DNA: TGTGCCAAGTCGGGGACAGCTAGCACAGATACGCAGTATTTT. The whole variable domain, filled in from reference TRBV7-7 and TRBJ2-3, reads GAGVSQSPRYKVTKRGQDVTLRCDPISSHATLYWYQQALGQGPEFLTYFNYEAQPDKSGLPSDRFSAERPEGSISTLTIQRTEQRDSAMYRCAKSGTASTDTQYFGPGTRLTVL.

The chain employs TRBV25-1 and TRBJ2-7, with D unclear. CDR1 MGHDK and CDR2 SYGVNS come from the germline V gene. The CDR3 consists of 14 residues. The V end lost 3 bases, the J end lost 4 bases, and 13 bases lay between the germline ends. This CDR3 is CASSEPGMVYEQYF. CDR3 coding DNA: TGTGCCAGCAGTGAGCCAGGTATGGTATACGAGCAGTACTTC.

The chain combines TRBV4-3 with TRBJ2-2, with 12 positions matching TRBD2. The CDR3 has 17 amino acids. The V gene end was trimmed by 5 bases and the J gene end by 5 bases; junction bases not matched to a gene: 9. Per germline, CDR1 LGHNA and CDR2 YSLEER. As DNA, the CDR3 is TGCGCCAGCAGCGGGCTAGCGGGGGGGCCCCCGACCGGGGAGCTGTTTTTT. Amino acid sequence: CASSGLAGGPPTGELFF.

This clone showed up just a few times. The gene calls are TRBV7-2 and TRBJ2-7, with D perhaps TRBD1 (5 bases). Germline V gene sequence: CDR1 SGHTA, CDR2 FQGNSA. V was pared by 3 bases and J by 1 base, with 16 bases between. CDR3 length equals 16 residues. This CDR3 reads CASSFTYSDTSYEQYF. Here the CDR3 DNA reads TGTGCCAGCAGCTTCACCTACTCGGACACTTCCTACGAGCAGTACTTC.

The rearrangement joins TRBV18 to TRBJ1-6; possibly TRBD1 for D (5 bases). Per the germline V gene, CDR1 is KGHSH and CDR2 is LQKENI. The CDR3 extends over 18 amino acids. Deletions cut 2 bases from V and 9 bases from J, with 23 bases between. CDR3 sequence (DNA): TGTGCCAGCTCACCATTCAGCGGGGCTGGAGAGTGGGGTTCACCCCTCCACTTT. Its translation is CASSPFSGAGEWGSPLHF.

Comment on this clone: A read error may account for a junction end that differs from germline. The CDR3, as DNA: TGTTCCAGCAACTCGCGGGGGGGAGCGGCAGATACGCAGTATTTT. As protein: CSSNSRGGAADTQYF. The chain employs TRBV7-9 and TRBJ2-3, with TRBD2 matching 9 bases. This CDR3 has 15 residues. In germline, CDR1 is SEHNR, CDR2 FQNEAQ (reference sequence). Full variable domain (rest looked up from reference TRBV7-9 and TRBJ2-3): DTGVSQNPRHKITKRGQNVTFRCDPISEHNRLYWYRQTLGQGPEFLTYFQNEAQLEKSRLLSDRFSAERPKGSFSTLEIQRTEQGDSAMYLCSSNSRGGAADTQYFGPGTRLTVL.

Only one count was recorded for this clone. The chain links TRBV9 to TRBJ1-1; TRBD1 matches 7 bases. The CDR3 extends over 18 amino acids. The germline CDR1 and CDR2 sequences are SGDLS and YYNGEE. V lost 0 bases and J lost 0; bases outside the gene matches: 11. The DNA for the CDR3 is TGTGCCAGCAGCGTAGGGTCCCGGACAGGCCTATTGAACACTGAAGCTTTCTTT. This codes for CASSVGSRTGLLNTEAFF.

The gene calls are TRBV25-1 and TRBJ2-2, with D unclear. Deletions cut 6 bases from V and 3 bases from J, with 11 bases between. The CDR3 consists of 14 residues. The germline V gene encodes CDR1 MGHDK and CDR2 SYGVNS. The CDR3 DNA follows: TGTGCCAGCAGGCCCGACTGGGACACCGGGGAGCTGTTTTTT. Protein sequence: CASRPDWDTGELFF.

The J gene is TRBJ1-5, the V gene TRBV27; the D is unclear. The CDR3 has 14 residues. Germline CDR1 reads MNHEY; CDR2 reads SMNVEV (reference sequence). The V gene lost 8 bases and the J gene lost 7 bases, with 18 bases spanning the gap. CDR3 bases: TGTGCCAGCTCCCAATACGGGATTTTGCAGCCCCAGCATTTT. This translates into CASSQYGILQPQHF.

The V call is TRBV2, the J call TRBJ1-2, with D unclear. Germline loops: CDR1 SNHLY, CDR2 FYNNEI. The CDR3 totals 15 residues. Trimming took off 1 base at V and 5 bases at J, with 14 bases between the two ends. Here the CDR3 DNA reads TGTGCCAGCAGTGAAGGTTGGGCAGAGTCATATGGCTACACCTTC. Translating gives CASSEGWAESYGYTF.

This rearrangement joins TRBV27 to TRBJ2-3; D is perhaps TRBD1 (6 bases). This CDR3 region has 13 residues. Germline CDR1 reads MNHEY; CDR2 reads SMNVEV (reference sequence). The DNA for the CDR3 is TGTGCGAGGGCAGGGGCCATCACAGATACGCAGTATTTT. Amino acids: CARAGAITDTQYF.

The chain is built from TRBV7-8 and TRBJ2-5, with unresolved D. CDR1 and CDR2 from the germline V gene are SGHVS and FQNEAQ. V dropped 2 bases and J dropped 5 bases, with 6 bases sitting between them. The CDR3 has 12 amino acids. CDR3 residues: CASSLSRETQYF. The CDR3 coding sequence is TGTGCCAGCAGCTTATCGAGGGAGACCCAGTACTTC.

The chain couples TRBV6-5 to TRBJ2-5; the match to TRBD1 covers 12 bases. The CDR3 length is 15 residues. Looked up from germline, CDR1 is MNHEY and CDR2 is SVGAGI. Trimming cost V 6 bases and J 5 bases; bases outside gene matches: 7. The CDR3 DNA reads TGTGCCAGCAGCCCTGGGACAGGGGGCGCGGAGACCCAGTACTTC. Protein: CASSPGTGGAETQYF.